Listed below are T cell receptor beta chains from one sample, sequenced in a study of technical replicates of blood from a few donors. Method: immunoSEQ multiplex PCR; TCRdb's copy keeps in-frame clones and lacks some. The sample holds roughly 100,000 clones; more than 90% are singletons and the top ten take 0.2% to 0.25%. Sequenced: T cells isolated from PBMCs. Every receptor here comes from a human donor in good health. CDR3s include the opening cysteine and the closing phenylalanine or tryptophan. A D gene is named only where the DNA matches it firmly. A row's size may be missing; if present it is once, few, many or a size class.

TRBJ2-1 NA TRBV18 TRBD2 TGTGCCAGCTCACCCCGGGAGGTCTCCTACAATGAGCAGTTCTTC CASSPREVSYNEQFF
TRBJ2-7 NA TRBV28 NA TGTGCCAGCAGTTTACCAGGGGAGGAGCAGTACTTC CASSLPGEEQYF
TRBJ2-1 NA TRBV19 NA TGTGCCAGTACTGGGCGATGGAATGAGCAGTTCTTC CASTGRWNEQFF
TRBJ2-1 NA TRBV4-1 TRBD1 TGCGCCAGCAGCCAAGAGGGACAGTTCCAGTTCTTC CASSQEGQFQFF
TRBJ2-6 NA TRBV19 NA TGTGCCAGTAGTATTAGTTCCCTTCCTGGGGCCAACGTCCTGACTTTC CASSISSLPGANVLTF
TRBJ2-7 once TRBV18 TRBD1 TGTGCCAGCTCACCAGGACAGGGGAACGAGCAGTACTTC CASSPGQGNEQYF
TRBJ2-3 once TRBV27 TRBD2 TGTGCCAGCAACGGGAGGGCCCCAGATACGCAGTATTTT CASNGRAPDTQYF
TRBJ2-4 NA TRBV6-1 NA TGTGCCAGCAGCCCAGGGATCATTCAGTACTTC CASSPGIIQYF
TRBJ2-1 once TRBV11-2 TRBD1 TGTGCCAGCTCCTGGACAGGGCCGGATGAGCAGTTCTTC CASSWTGPDEQFF
TRBJ1-3 NA TRBV5-1 NA TGCGCCAGCAGCTTGGAGACAGGTGGAAACACCATATATTTT CASSLETGGNTIYF
TRBJ2-1 NA TRBV9 NA TGTGCCAGCAGCGTAGATGGCAGGGAAGGGAATGAGCAGTTCTTC CASSVDGREGNEQFF
TRBJ1-5 NA TRBV10-3 NA TGTGCCATCAGCGGACAGCTTGGGGAGCCCCAGCATTTT CAISGQLGEPQHF
TRBJ1-5 once TRBV7-9 NA TGTGCCAGCAGCATTGGCCCGCAGCCCCAGCATTTT CASSIGPQPQHF
TRBJ2-1 NA TRBV19 TRBD2 TGTGCCAGTAGGGTTAGCGGGGACAATGAGCAGTTCTTC CASRVSGDNEQFF
TRBJ1-6 NA TRBV5-1 NA TGCGCCAGCAGCATGAAAACAGGAATTCTTAGCTCCTATAATTCACCCCTCCACTTT CASSMKTGILSSYNSPLHF
TRBJ2-1 NA TRBV11-2 TRBD2 TGTGCCAGCAGCTTTGGGACTAGCGTCTACAATGAGCAGTTCTTC CASSFGTSVYNEQFF
TRBJ1-2 NA TRBV6-5 NA TGTGCCAGCAGACGGGGGGCGAATTATGGCTACACCTTC CASRRGANYGYTF
TRBJ2-7 NA TRBV30 NA TGTGCCTGGAGCGCCGAGGGTTACGAGCAGTACTTC CAWSAEGYEQYF
TRBJ1-3 NA TRBV5-1 NA TGCGCCAGCAGCTTGGGGAGCTCTGGAAACACCATATATTTT CASSLGSSGNTIYF
TRBJ1-5 NA TRBV6-1 TRBD1 TGTGCCAGCAGTGAAGTGGGGGACAGACCTTTTGGCAATCAGCCCCAGCATTTT CASSEVGDRPFGNQPQHF
TRBJ2-3 NA TRBV10-3 NA TGTGCCATCATGGAGGACGAGGCAGATACGCAGTATTTT CAIMEDEADTQYF
TRBJ2-1 NA TRBV15 TRBD2 TGTGCCACCAGCGGGGGTAGGGTAGCGGGAGGAGTGGCTGAGCAGTTCTTC CATSGGRVAGGVAEQFF
TRBJ2-1 NA TRBV9 NA TGTGCCAGCAGCGTAGGAGGGTTGAATGAGCAGTTCTTC CASSVGGLNEQFF
TRBJ2-1 NA TRBV27 TRBD2 TGTGCCAGCAGTTTATCAGCGTTTAGCGGGGGGGTCTTC CASSLSAFSGGVF
TRBJ2-5 NA TRBV6-5 TRBD2 TGTGCCAGCAGCCGAGGACTAGCGGGGAGGGAGACCCAGTACTTC CASSRGLAGRETQYF
TRBJ2-3 NA TRBV18 TRBD2 TGTGCCAGCTCACCACCGCTAGCGGGAGCGGAAGATACGCAGTATTTT CASSPPLAGAEDTQYF
TRBJ2-5 NA TRBV5-1 TRBD1 TGCGCCAGCAGCTTGGGACAGGGGGGCCAAGAGACCCAGTACTTC CASSLGQGGQETQYF
TRBJ1-2 NA TRBV20-1 NA TGCAGTCCGAACTACAATGGCTACACCTTC CSPNYNGYTF
TRBJ2-7 NA TRBV14 NA TGTGCCAGCAGCCTGGGGGGCGAGCAGTACTTC CASSLGGEQYF
TRBJ2-1 NA TRBV28 TRBD1 TGTGCCAGCATCGGACAGGGTCAGTACAATGAGCAGTTCTTC CASIGQGQYNEQFF
TRBJ1-2 NA TRBV7-9 NA TGTGCCAGCAGCTTATTAGCGATCTATGGCTACACCTTC CASSLLAIYGYTF
TRBJ2-1 NA TRBV7-9 NA TGTGCCAGCCTAAACTTAGCGGACCACAATGAGCAGTTCTTC CASLNLADHNEQFF
TRBJ1-2 NA TRBV21-1 NA TGTGCCAGCAGCTCCACGGGGGGAAAGGGTGGCTACACCTTC CASSSTGGKGGYTF
TRBJ2-5 once TRBV5-1 NA TGCGCCAGCAGCGTCCTGGGACTGGGCGAACAAGAGACCCAGTACTTC CASSVLGLGEQETQYF
TRBJ1-1 few TRBV11-2 NA TGTGCCAGCAGCCCCCGATCGACAGAGAACACTGAAGCTTTCTTT CASSPRSTENTEAFF
TRBJ2-5 NA TRBV7-9 TRBD2 TGTGCCAGCATCCCTCGACTAGCGGAGGAAGAGACCCAGTACTTC CASIPRLAEEETQYF
TRBJ2-3 NA TRBV5-1 NA TGCGCCAGCAGCTTGGCCGGGAGTGGTTCTTCTAGCACAGATACGCAGTATTTT CASSLAGSGSSSTDTQYF
TRBJ1-3 NA TRBV10-3 TRBD1 TGTGCCATCACCAAAGACAGGGCAGGAAACACCATATATTTT CAITKDRAGNTIYF
TRBJ2-7 NA TRBV10-2 NA TGCGCCAGCCTAGGAGGGGGCGCGGACGAGCAGTACTTC CASLGGGADEQYF
TRBJ2-1 NA TRBV19 NA TGTGCCAGTAGTATACTTGAGAGCTACAATGAGCAGTTCTTC CASSILESYNEQFF
TRBJ2-1 NA TRBV19 NA TGTGCCAGTAGTACCTGGGGGAGGAGCGGCAATGAGCAGTTCTTC CASSTWGRSGNEQFF
TRBJ2-3 NA TRBV7-8 TRBD2 TGTGCCAGTAGCGGGGGGGTGACAGATACGCAGTATTTT CASSGGVTDTQYF
TRBJ1-1 NA TRBV5-1 NA TGCGCCAGCAGCTTGGGGACAGTGAACACTGAAGCTTTCTTT CASSLGTVNTEAFF
TRBJ1-3 NA TRBV28 NA TGTGCCAGCAGCCCTGGACAGCCTGGAAACACCATATATTTT CASSPGQPGNTIYF
TRBJ2-1 NA TRBV10-3 TRBD2 TGTGCCATCAGTGAGTCTGGGACTAGCGGGAGGAACGGCAATGAGCAGTTCTTC CAISESGTSGRNGNEQFF
TRBJ1-1 NA TRBV7-9 NA TGTGCCAGCAGCTTAATTCCGGCCAGAGAGGACACTGAAGCTTTCTTT CASSLIPAREDTEAFF
TRBJ1-5 NA TRBV6-4 TRBD1 TGTGCCAGCAGCAGGGGGCCCCAGCCCCAGCATTTT CASSRGPQPQHF
TRBJ1-4 NA TRBV6-1 TRBD1 TGTGCCAGCATCGAGACAGGGTCGTTGGAAAAACTGTTTTTT CASIETGSLEKLFF
TRBJ1-1 NA TRBV11-2 NA TGTGCCAGCAGCTTATCAGGGCCCATAGGGGCTTTCTTT CASSLSGPIGAFF
TRBJ2-2 NA TRBV28 TRBD1 TGTGCCAGCAGTTTTCCCAAGACAGGGGGCTTCACCGGGGAGCTGTTTTTT CASSFPKTGGFTGELFF
TRBJ2-5 NA TRBV10-1 TRBD1 TGCGCCAGCAGCCACAGGGGTTCGGGGGAGACCCAGTACTTC CASSHRGSGETQYF
TRBJ2-1 NA TRBV5-1 TRBD1 TGCGCCAGCAGCTTCACAGGGGAATCCTACAATGAGCAGTTCTTC CASSFTGESYNEQFF
TRBJ2-3 once TRBV19 TRBD2 TGTGCCAGTAGTGCCGGGACTAGCGGTCCCACAGATACGCAGTATTTT CASSAGTSGPTDTQYF
TRBJ2-5 NA TRBV4-1 TRBD1 TGCGCCAGCAGCCAGGGGACAGGGTGGGAGACCCAGTACTTC CASSQGTGWETQYF
TRBJ2-3 NA TRBV29-1 NA TGCAGCGTGAAGGGGTGGGCAGATACGCAGTATTTT CSVKGWADTQYF
TRBJ2-7 NA TRBV4-1 TRBD1 TGCGCCAGCAGCCACTCAATCTTTAAGACCCGGGACAGTTCCTACGAGCAGTACTTC CASSHSIFKTRDSSYEQYF
TRBJ2-5 NA TRBV19 NA TGTGCCAGTAGTATGGGTCAGGTGGAGACCCAGTACTTC CASSMGQVETQYF
TRBJ2-1 NA TRBV28 TRBD2 TGTGCCAGCAGCCGGGCTAGCGGGAGGAGAAATGAGCAGTTCTTC CASSRASGRRNEQFF
TRBJ2-2 once TRBV5-1 NA TGCGCCAGCAGCTCGGGTGCGAACACCGGGGAGCTGTTTTTT CASSSGANTGELFF
TRBJ2-5 NA TRBV5-1 NA TGCGCCAGCAGCAGGTGGGGTAGCGGTCAGGAAGGGGAGACCCAGTACTTC CASSRWGSGQEGETQYF